These 18 T cell receptor beta chains share one sample of origin, sequenced in a study of T-cell memory formation after mild COVID-19. TCRdb re-derived calls from the 5' RACE reads in MiXCR, one entry per CDR3 protein. This table holds 300,000 to 400,000 distinct CDR3 sequences, approximately 14% found once. The sample comprised PBMCs or a T cell subset sorted from them (not recorded which). These receptors all come from a man aged 18 to 29 who had mild COVID-19 (a few samples of this study predate the infection). Cell type and time point are not known.

The rearrangement joins TRBV10-3 to TRBJ1-1; D ambiguous. CDR3 length: 13 amino acids. CDR1 and CDR2 (germline): ENHRY, SYGVKD. With 6 bases removed from V and 8 bases from J, the gap between germline ends came to 16 bases. CDR3 nucleotide sequence: TGTGCCATCAGAAGAACCGACGGATCGGAAGCTTTCTTT. Translated, it gives CAIRRTDGSEAFF.

This clonotype appeared a few times. The chain employs TRBV12-3 or TRBV12-4 and TRBJ2-7, with D maybe TRBD1 (8 bases). The CDR3 totals 15 residues. V lost 1 base and J lost 6, with 16 bases in between. CDR3 amino acids: CASSLVTGGGGEQYF. The CDR3 DNA reads as TGTGCCAGCAGTTTAGTAACAGGGGGAGGGGGCGAGCAGTACTTC.

The rearrangement uses TRBV7-2 and TRBJ2-5; unclear D gene. The germline V gene has CDR1 SGHTA and CDR2 FQGNSA. V lost 1 base, J lost 7 bases, and 4 bases lay in between. The CDR3 is made up of 11 amino acids. In DNA form, the CDR3 reads TGTGCCAGCAGCTTAGGTTGGACCCAGTACTTC. Its protein is CASSLGWTQYF.

The J gene is TRBJ2-2, the V gene TRBV7-3, with 11 bases aligning to TRBD1. Germline V CDR1 and CDR2: SGHTA, FQGTGA. The J segment lost 3 bases and the V segment lost 4 bases, leaving 10 bases of the junction unmatched. The CDR3 length is 18 residues. Here the CDR3 DNA reads TGTGCCAGCAGCTCCCCGGGACAGGGGGTAATTGACACCGGGGAGCTGTTTTTT. This translates into CASSSPGQGVIDTGELFF. Complete variable domain (other parts from reference TRBV7-3 and TRBJ2-2): GAGVSQTPSNKVTEKGKYVELRCDPISGHTALYWYRQSLGQGPEFLIYFQGTGAADDSGLPNDRFFAVRPEGSVSTLKIQRTERGDSAVYLCASSSPGQGVIDTGELFFGEGSRLTVL.

The V gene is TRBV5-1, the J gene TRBJ2-5, with D possibly being TRBD2 (6 bases). V gave up 0 bases and J gave up 7 bases, with 10 bases separating them. Per the germline V gene, CDR1 is SGHRS and CDR2 is YFSETQ. This CDR3 is built from 13 residues. The CDR3: CASSLGLVRTQYF. The CDR3 nucleotides are TGCGCCAGCAGCTTGGGACTAGTAAGGACCCAGTACTTC.

CDR3 in amino acids: CATRRGGGRQETQYF. In DNA, the CDR3 is TGTGCCACCCGAAGGGGCGGGGGACGACAAGAGACCCAGTACTTC. The rearrangement joins TRBV15 to TRBJ2-5; 7 nucleotides align to TRBD2. The CDR3 runs to 15 residues. Unmatched junction bases numbered 11, after V lost 8 bases and J lost 2 bases. The V gene's germline CDR1 is LNHNV and CDR2 YYDKDF (reference sequence).

This clonotype was counted only a few times. The chain links TRBV6-5 to TRBJ2-7, with 7 bases identical to TRBD2. The germline V gene has CDR1 MNHEY and CDR2 SVGAGI. The CDR3 extends over 15 amino acids. The CDR3 DNA is TGTGTTACCAGCAGTCCGCGGGGAGGGGTCTACGAGCAGTACGTC. Translation: CVTSSPRGGVYEQYV.

This clonotype was detected only a few times. CDR3 sequence reads: CASSPHPYGDTQYF. CDR3 DNA sequence: TGTGCCAGCAGCCCGCACCCATATGGAGATACGCAGTATTTT. The chain has TRBV3-1 and TRBJ2-3; D is unresolved. Germline V gene data show CDR1 as LGHDT and CDR2 as YNNKEL (reference sequence). The germline V and J ends were trimmed by 4 bases and 5 bases, with 13 bases remaining between them. The length of the CDR3 is 14 residues.

The rearrangement joins TRBV24-1 to TRBJ2-3; D perhaps matches TRBD1 (5 bases). The ends were cut back, 2 bases at V and 5 bases at J, with 19 bases in the middle. CDR3 length equals 17 residues. Germline assignment: CDR1 KGHDR and CDR2 SFDVKD. The CDR3 DNA sequence: TGTGCCACCAGTGATTGGAGCACCAAGGGGTTTAGAGATACGCAGTATTTT. Protein product: CATSDWSTKGFRDTQYF.

This clonotype was found a few times. The chain recombines TRBV24-1 with TRBJ2-1; D perhaps matches TRBD1 (5 bases). The CDR3 has 18 amino acids. Germline values: CDR1 KGHDR, CDR2 SFDVKD. V lost 3 bases, J lost 6 bases, and 23 bases lay in between. Written as DNA, the CDR3 is TGTGCCACCAGTGATGGGTCAGGGCCCACCTCTAGGTCCAATGAGCAGTTCTTC. Translation: CATSDGSGPTSRSNEQFF.

This clonotype came up a few times. The chain uses TRBV7-2 and TRBJ1-5; 7 bases agree with TRBD1. The CDR3 runs 14 residues. V shed 5 bases and J 7 bases; nucleotides not matched to a gene: 8. Germline CDR1 SGHTA, CDR2 FQGNSA. The CDR3 protein is CASSQDRVGQPQHF. DNA for the CDR3: TGTGCCAGCAGCCAAGACAGGGTGGGCCAGCCCCAGCATTTT.

V and J are TRBV2 and TRBJ1-2; D not certain. CDR1 is SNHLY and CDR2 is FYNNEI in the germline V gene. This CDR3 spans 15 amino acids. Trimming pared 7 bases from V and 8 bases from J, leaving 23 bases between. CDR3 in DNA: TGTGCCAGCAATAGAAGGTCTGGGAGAGGGTTAGGCTACACCTTC. It codes for CASNRRSGRGLGYTF.

The table lists this clonotype with a few counts. This chain links TRBV6-1 with TRBJ1-2, with 10 bases fitting TRBD1. The V segment lost 7 bases and the J segment 3 bases; nucleotides outside the gene matches: 5. Germline V gene lookup returns CDR1 MNHNS and CDR2 SASEGT. There are 14 residues in the CDR3. CDR3 in DNA: TGTGCCAGCATGTGGACAGGGGGTGACTATGGCTACACCTTC. This translates into CASMWTGGDYGYTF.

V gene TRBV6-2 or TRBV6-3 combines with J gene TRBJ2-7, with 7 positions matching TRBD2. With 2 bases clipped from V and 3 bases from J, the junction kept 7 bases outside the gene matches. The germline V gene has CDR1 MNHEY and CDR2 SVGEGT. The CDR3 totals 15 residues. Written as DNA, the CDR3 is TGTGCCAGCAGTTACGGCAGCGGGGACGTCTACGAGCAGTACGTC. Protein product: CASSYGSGDVYEQYV.

V is TRBV7-2 and J is TRBJ1-1; the D gene is possibly TRBD1 (6 bases). The germline V and J ends were trimmed by 3 bases and 1 base, with 15 bases remaining between them. The germline gives CDR1 SGHTA, CDR2 FQGNSA. This CDR3 comprises 16 residues. CDR3 in amino acids: CASSFWGARENTEAFF. In nucleotides, the CDR3 is TGTGCCAGCAGCTTCTGGGGGGCTAGAGAGAACACTGAAGCTTTCTTT.

This clonotype showed up just a few times. The genes are TRBV30 and TRBJ1-2; 8 positions agree with TRBD1. The J segment lost 3 bases and the V segment lost 0 bases, leaving 0 bases of the junction unmatched. The germline V gene has CDR1 GTSNPN and CDR2 SVGIG (reference sequence). The CDR3 extends over 13 amino acids. As DNA, the CDR3 is TGTGCCTGGAGTGTGGACAGGGACTATGGCTACACCTTC. Translated: CAWSVDRDYGYTF.

This rearrangement joins TRBV7-9 to TRBJ2-1; 10 nucleotides match TRBD1. The germline CDR1 and CDR2 sequences are SEHNR and FQNEAQ (reference sequence). This CDR3 spans 15 amino acids. The trim removed 2 bases at V and 5 bases at J, leaving 3 bases unmatched. The CDR3 bases are TGTGCCAGCAGCTTATTTGGACAGGGGGACAATGAGCAGTTCTTC. Translating it yields CASSLFGQGDNEQFF.

The chain combines TRBV6-2 or TRBV6-3 with TRBJ2-5; D is ambiguous. Germline CDR1 is MNHEY and CDR2 is SVGEGT. V lost 6 bases and J 13 bases, leaving 15 bases between the germline ends. The CDR3 covers 11 residues. DNA for the CDR3: TGTGCCAGCAGCAACCGCCGATATCTGTACTTC. This codes for CASSNRRYLYF.